A selection of T cell receptor beta chains follows, all from one sample in a study of T cells after posttransplantation cyclophosphamide. Sequencing was performed with immunoSEQ multiplex PCR; in TCRdb, only in-frame clones are kept and a portion is missing. The repertoire holds about 52,000 clones, with roughly 86% as singletons. The sequencing sample was made of PBMCs. The receptors originated from a man aged 25-45 years with a blood cancer, CMV-positive, and with a related stem cell donor. The CDR3 runs from the conserved cysteine through the conserved F or W. Each record gives: CDR3 length, J gene, clone size, V gene, D gene, CDR3 DNA, CDR3 protein. D genes are given only for firm matches. Size is omitted from some rows. Given values are once, few, many or a class for expanded clones.

>16|TRBJ2-1|once|TRBV4-3|TRBD2
TGCGCCAGCAGCCATTTATTAGCGGGAGCCTACAATGAGCAGTTCTTC
CASSHLLAGAYNEQFF
>14|TRBJ2-7|-|TRBV27|-
TGTGCCAGCAGTAAGGGGTCCCTTTTACTGGAGCAGTACTTC
CASSKGSLLLEQYF
>13|TRBJ2-7|-|TRBV11-2|-
TGTGCCAGCAGCTTAGGACAGAGATACGAGCAGTACTTC
CASSLGQRYEQYF
>14|TRBJ1-1|-|TRBV11-2|-
TGTGCCAGCAGCGTTCGTCTGGCGGACACTGAAGCTTTCTTT
CASSVRLADTEAFF
>16|TRBJ2-1|-|TRBV27|-
TGTGCCAGCAGTTTCATAGCGGAGGGGCTTTTCAATGAGCAGTTCTTC
CASSFIAEGLFNEQFF
>12|TRBJ2-7|-|TRBV5-4|-
TGTGCCAGCAGCTTAACTGACTACGAGCAGTACTTC
CASSLTDYEQYF
>14|TRBJ1-1|-|TRBV19|-
TGTGCCAGTAGGCAGACATCGATGAACACTGAAGCTTTCTTT
CASRQTSMNTEAFF
>15|TRBJ2-7|-|TRBV18|TRBD1
TGTGCCAGCTCACCGTCCGGGACAGGGCAGTACGAGCAGTACTTC
CASSPSGTGQYEQYF
>16|TRBJ2-3|once|TRBV7-3|TRBD1
TGTGCCAGCAGCTTAATGGGTGGACAGGGAACAGATACGCAGTATTTT
CASSLMGGQGTDTQYF
>17|TRBJ2-1|-|TRBV6-1|TRBD2
TGTGCCAGCAGTGATCGGATGGCGGGAGGGCCGGGTAGTGAGCAGTTCTTC
CASSDRMAGGPGSEQFF
>14|TRBJ2-3|once|TRBV28|TRBD2
TGTGCCATACTAGCGGGAGGCCTTTGGGATACGCAGTATTTT
CAILAGGLWDTQYF
>16|TRBJ2-3|-|TRBV10-3|-
TGTGCCATCAGTGAGGGTCGAGGCACCGGGACAGATACGCAGTATTTT
CAISEGRGTGTDTQYF
>15|TRBJ2-1|once|TRBV2|TRBD2
TGTGCCAGCAGACCGGGGACTAGCGTTTCGAATGAGCAGTTCTTC
CASRPGTSVSNEQFF
>14|TRBJ1-6|-|TRBV5-6|-
TGTGCCAGCAGCTTGGCGGGGGACCTATCACCCCTCCACTTT
CASSLAGDLSPLHF
>17|TRBJ2-1|-|TRBV4-2|TRBD2
TGTGCCAGCAGCCTACTCTCGAATAGCGGGAGGGCCAATGAGCAGTTCTTC
CASSLLSNSGRANEQFF
>16|TRBJ2-1|once|TRBV28|-
TGTGCCAGCAGTTCTCTACTACCCGACGTTTACAATGAGCAGTTCTTC
CASSSLLPDVYNEQFF
>18|TRBJ2-1|-|TRBV7-6|TRBD2
TGTGCCAGCAGCTCCCGGACAGGGCTAGCGGGAGAGGGCAATGAGCAGTTCTTC
CASSSRTGLAGEGNEQFF
>14|TRBJ1-1|-|TRBV30|-
TGTGCCTGGAGTGCAGCAGGGGCTTACACTGAAGCTTTCTTT
CAWSAAGAYTEAFF
>15|TRBJ2-3|-|TRBV6-1|-
TGTGCCAGCAGTGAATTTGATACTAGCACAGATACGCAGTATTTT
CASSEFDTSTDTQYF
>16|TRBJ1-5|-|TRBV6-6|-
TGTGCCAGCAGTTCTAGCGCCAAAGCGGGCAATCAGCCCCAGCATTTT
CASSSSAKAGNQPQHF
>12|TRBJ1-1|-|TRBV5-1|-
TGCGCCAGCAGCTTGAATCAATTTGAAGCTTTCTTT
CASSLNQFEAFF
>15|TRBJ2-1|-|TRBV6-5|TRBD2
TGTGCCAGCAGGCCAAAGGGACTAGCCTTAAGTGAGCAGTTCTTC
CASRPKGLALSEQFF
>15|TRBJ2-7|-|TRBV28|TRBD2
TGTGCCAGCAGTTTAGGGACTAGCGGGAGCGACGAGCAGTACTTC
CASSLGTSGSDEQYF
>15|TRBJ1-3|-|TRBV2|TRBD1
TGTGTCAGCACCAGGGGGGCCGCATCTGGAAACACCATATATTTT
CVSTRGAASGNTIYF
>16|TRBJ2-7|-|TRBV5-1|-
TGCGCCAGCTTCCCCGGGGAGTTAGGTGGTTCCTACGAGCAGTACTTC
CASFPGELGGSYEQYF
>14|TRBJ2-7|-|TRBV9|-
TGTGCCAGCAGCGTAGGCGGGAACTCCCTAGAGCAGTACTTC
CASSVGGNSLEQYF
>15|TRBJ1-2|medium-sized|TRBV28|TRBD1
TGTGCCAGCAGGTTCTCCGGGACAGGGGGCTATGGCTACACCTTC
CASRFSGTGGYGYTF
>14|TRBJ2-2|-|TRBV7-3|-
TGTGCCAGCAGCCGAGACTTGAACACCGGGGAGCTGTTTTTT
CASSRDLNTGELFF
>13|TRBJ1-2|-|TRBV28|-
TGTGCCAGCAGCCCCGAGGCTACCTATGGCTACACCTTC
CASSPEATYGYTF
>14|TRBJ2-7|once|TRBV25-1|-
TGTGCCAGCAGTACGTCCCAGGGCTCCTACGAGCAGTACTTC
CASSTSQGSYEQYF
>12|TRBJ1-4|once|TRBV5-4|-
TGTGCCAGCAGCTCGTCGCAGGAAAAACTGTTTTTT
CASSSSQEKLFF